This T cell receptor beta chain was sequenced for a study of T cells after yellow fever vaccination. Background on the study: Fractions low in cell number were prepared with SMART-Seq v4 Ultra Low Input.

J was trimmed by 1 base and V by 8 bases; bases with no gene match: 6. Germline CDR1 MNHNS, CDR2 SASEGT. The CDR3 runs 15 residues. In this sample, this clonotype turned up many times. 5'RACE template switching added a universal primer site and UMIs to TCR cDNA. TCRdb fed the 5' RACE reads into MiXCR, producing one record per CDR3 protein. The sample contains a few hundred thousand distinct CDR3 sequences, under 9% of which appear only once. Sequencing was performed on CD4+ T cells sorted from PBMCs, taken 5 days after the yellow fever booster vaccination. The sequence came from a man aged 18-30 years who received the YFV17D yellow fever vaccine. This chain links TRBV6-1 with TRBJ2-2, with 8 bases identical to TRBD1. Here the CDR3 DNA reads TGTGCCAGCGACGTCGGGACAGGGAACACCGGGGAGCTGTTTTTT. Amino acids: CASDVGTGNTGELFF.